The 23 T cell receptor beta chains below all came from one sample that was sequenced in a study of cytomegalovirus exposure and HLA in healthy donors (dated by TCRdb to about 2017). The method was the immunoSEQ multiplex PCR assay. For the multiplex PCR, a mixture combining 60 forward primers for TCR Vbeta segments and 13 reverse primers for TCR Jbeta segments was used. TCRdb carries this immuneACCESS record with in-frame sequences only. Its versions omit some clonotypes, under half of them owing to an unresolved V gene in the studies checked, with the rest unexplained. For this sample there are roughly 100,000 clones; 9.5% to 15% appear just once. The top ten constitute 15% to 20% of the sample. The sequenced material came from PBMCs. The receptors shown here come from a man between 35 and 55 years old in good health and CMV-seropositive.

The rearrangement links TRBV4-2 to TRBJ1-1; D not certain. The CDR3 has 14 residues. Germline V lookup: CDR1 LGHNA, CDR2 YNFKEQ. V dropped 0 bases and J dropped 7 bases, with 12 bases sitting between them. The CDR3 here is CASSQDLVGGEAFF. The CDR3 DNA sequence: TGTGCCAGCAGCCAAGACTTAGTAGGAGGTGAAGCTTTCTTT.

The chain recombines TRBV5-1 with TRBJ2-5; TRBD2 aligns across 10 bases. This CDR3 has 15 amino acids. The V segment lost 1 base and the J segment 5 bases; nucleotides outside the gene matches: 5. Germline lookup yields CDR1 SGHRS and CDR2 YFSETQ. In nucleotides, the CDR3 is TGCGCCAGCAGCTTGTCGAGCGGGAGGGGTGAGACCCAGTACTTC. Protein sequence: CASSLSSGRGETQYF.

The gene calls are TRBV9 and TRBJ1-2; no definite D call. Per germline, CDR1 SGDLS and CDR2 YYNGEE. The length of the CDR3 is 16 residues. V was trimmed by 0 bases and J by 4 bases, leaving 16 bases between them. The CDR3 sequence: CASSVGSGRNSYGYTF. The CDR3 DNA sequence: TGTGCCAGCAGCGTAGGATCCGGGAGAAACAGCTATGGCTACACCTTC.

The chain is built from TRBV18 and TRBJ2-5; 9 bases line up with TRBD2. The CDR3 is made up of 15 amino acids. V gave up 5 bases and J gave up 2 bases; unmatched junction bases: 6. Germline assignment: CDR1 KGHSH and CDR2 LQKENI. This CDR3 reads CASSDRTSGQETQYF. The CDR3 DNA reads TGTGCCAGCTCAGATAGAACTAGCGGGCAAGAGACCCAGTACTTC.

V usage is TRBV5-1 and J usage is TRBJ2-1; 10 bases agree with TRBD1. The CDR3 totals 15 residues. From germline, CDR1 is SGHRS and CDR2 YFSETQ. Trimming took 2 bases from V and 9 from J; bases not matched to a gene: 8. The CDR3 coding sequence is TGCGCCAGCAGCTTAGTGGACAGGGGGAAAAGTGAGCAGTTCTTC. Its protein product is CASSLVDRGKSEQFF. The full variable domain, in which reference TRBV5-1 and TRBJ2-1 provide the parts outside the CDR3, is KAGVTQTPRYLIKTRGQQVTLSCSPISGHRSVSWYQQTPGQGLQFLFEYFSETQRNKGNFPGRFSGRQFSNSRSEMNVSTLELGDSALYLCASSLVDRGKSEQFFGPGTRLTVL.

The CDR3 loop reads CASSPLQGAQETQYF. The CDR3 DNA sequence: TGTGCCAGCTCACCTCTACAGGGGGCACAAGAGACCCAGTACTTC. The genes are TRBV18 and TRBJ2-5; 9 positions match TRBD1. The germline V gene encodes CDR1 KGHSH and CDR2 LQKENI. V shed 3 bases and J 2 bases; nucleotides not matched to a gene: 4. This CDR3 is 15 amino acids long.

This clone was seen only a few times. The chain combines TRBV28 with TRBJ2-3; 12 bases are shared with TRBD2. Trimming cost V 5 bases and J 2 bases; bases outside gene matches: 5. The CDR3 is 16 amino acids. From germline, CDR1 is MDHEN and CDR2 SYDVKM. The CDR3 reads CASSPRTSGVTDTQYF. CDR3 nucleotides: TGTGCCAGCAGTCCGCGGACTAGCGGGGTCACAGATACGCAGTATTTT.

This chain links TRBV5-4 with TRBJ2-7; TRBD2 aligns across 7 bases. After removal of 6 bases from V and 3 bases from J, the junction contained 18 bases not matched to a gene. In germline, CDR1 is SGHNT, CDR2 YYREEE (reference sequence). The CDR3 contains 17 residues. The CDR3 is CASTAGRASGSRYEQYF. The CDR3 DNA is TGTGCCAGCACCGCTGGTAGGGCTAGCGGTTCTCGCTACGAGCAGTACTTC. The full variable domain, its missing parts supplied by reference TRBV5-4 and TRBJ2-7, is ETGVTQSPTHLIKTRGQQVTLRCSSQSGHNTVSWYQQALGQGPQFIFQYYREEENGRGNFPPRFSGLQFPNYSSELNVNALELDDSALYLCASTAGRASGSRYEQYFGPGTRLTVT.

The table lists this clone with a few counts. The genes are TRBV4-1 and TRBJ1-2; TRBD1 is a possible D gene (5 bases). Germline CDR1 reads MGHRA; CDR2 reads YSYEKL. Trimming stripped 0 bases from V and 3 bases from J, with 17 bases between. CDR3 length equals 17 residues. The chain's CDR3 is CASSQDRIGRGHYGYTF. The DNA of the CDR3 is TGCGCCAGCAGCCAAGATCGGATCGGGAGGGGTCACTATGGCTACACCTTC.

This clone was counted only a few times. This chain uses TRBV19 with TRBJ2-7, with D maybe TRBD1 (5 bases). The V gene lost 5 bases and the J gene lost 0 bases, with 17 bases spanning the gap. This CDR3 has 16 residues. Per germline, CDR1 LNHDA and CDR2 SQIVND (reference sequence). Here the CDR3 reads CASSPTGSSNSYEQYF. The CDR3, as DNA: TGTGCCAGTAGTCCCACAGGATCATCTAACTCCTACGAGCAGTACTTC. Complete variable domain (other parts from reference TRBV19 and TRBJ2-7): DGGITQSPKYLFRKEGQNVTLSCEQNLNHDAMYWYRQDPGQGLRLIYYSQIVNDFQKGDIAEGYSVSREKKESFPLTVTSAQKNPTAFYLCASSPTGSSNSYEQYFGPGTRLTVT.

This clone was seen more than once but under ten times. The gene calls are TRBV5-1 and TRBJ2-1, with 8 positions matching TRBD1. This CDR3 has 14 amino acids. Germline CDR1 reads SGHRS; CDR2 reads YFSETQ. The V and J ends lost 4 bases and 7 bases, in that order; junction bases with no gene match: 7. CDR3 in DNA: TGCGCCAGCAGCCCAGGACAGGGAGGAAATGAGCAGTTCTTC. It specifies CASSPGQGGNEQFF.

The V gene is TRBV15, the J gene TRBJ1-2; TRBD1 aligns across 9 bases. This CDR3 is 17 amino acids long. In germline, CDR1 is LNHNV, CDR2 YYDKDF (reference sequence). The V gene end was trimmed by 0 bases and the J gene end by 2 bases; junction bases not matched to a gene: 7. The CDR3 DNA is TGTGCCACCAGCAGAGATGACAGGGGGTATGAGAACTATGGCTACACCTTC. Translating it yields CATSRDDRGYENYGYTF.

Only a few counts were recorded for this clone. The chain employs TRBV9 and TRBJ1-5; 9 bases align to TRBD1. The germline V gene encodes CDR1 SGDLS and CDR2 YYNGEE. The V segment lost 2 bases and the J segment 1 base; nucleotides outside the gene matches: 1. The CDR3 spans 15 residues. CDR3 residues: CASSVGTGSNQPQHF. In DNA form, the CDR3 reads TGTGCCAGCAGCGTCGGGACAGGGAGCAATCAGCCCCAGCATTTT.

CDR3 sequence: CASSAGTSGTEQFF. The CDR3 DNA is TGTGCCAGCAGCGCCGGGACTAGCGGGACCGAGCAGTTCTTC. The chain joins TRBV9 to TRBJ2-1; 13 nucleotides agree with TRBD2. The germline gives CDR1 SGDLS, CDR2 YYNGEE. CDR3 length: 14 amino acids. Losses at the gene ends were 3 bases for V and 10 bases for J; bases not matched to a gene: 4.

There are a few counts of this clone. The CDR3 sequence: CASSDPVRGYGYTF. CDR3 nucleotide sequence: TGTGCCAGCAGTGATCCGGTCCGGGGTTATGGCTACACCTTC. V is TRBV25-1 and J is TRBJ1-2; D remains unclear. The CDR3 is 14 amino acids. Looked up from germline, CDR1 is MGHDK and CDR2 is SYGVNS. Between the trimmed V and J ends, which lost 3 bases and 5 bases, there was a span of 13 bases.

This clone was counted only a few times. The chain combines TRBV19 with TRBJ2-7; the D gene is possibly TRBD2 (6 bases). The CDR3 has 13 residues. Germline CDR1 and CDR2: LNHDA and SQIVND (reference sequence). Trimming removed 9 bases from V and 7 bases from J, with 19 bases in between. The CDR3 DNA reads TGTGCCAGCTCACCGGGACTCCGAGGGGAGCAGTACTTC. Protein: CASSPGLRGEQYF.

V is TRBV28 and J is TRBJ1-3; D is uncertain. The CDR3 length is 14 residues. The V gene's germline CDR1 is MDHEN and CDR2 SYDVKM. V lost 8 bases and J lost 0, with 11 bases in between. CDR3 sequence reads: CASGLQFSGNTIYF. CDR3 nucleotides: TGTGCCAGCGGTCTCCAGTTCTCTGGAAACACCATATATTTT.

This clone came up a few times. The rearrangement joins TRBV29-1 to TRBJ2-1, with 16 bases matching TRBD2. CDR1 SQVTM and CDR2 ANQGSEA come from the germline V gene. There are 16 residues in the CDR3. The V segment lost 7 bases and the J segment 2 bases; nucleotides outside the gene matches: 5. The chain's CDR3 is CSGAGTSGRAYNEQFF. The DNA of the CDR3 is TGCAGCGGGGCTGGGACTAGCGGGAGGGCCTACAATGAGCAGTTCTTC.

This chain joins TRBV11-2 and TRBJ2-7; D is possibly TRBD1 (5 bases). The germline CDR1 and CDR2 sequences are SGHAT and FQNNGV. Trimming removed 5 bases from V and 3 bases from J, with 11 bases in between. This CDR3 has 13 amino acids. The CDR3 loop is CASSLGHNYEQYF. Written as DNA, the CDR3 is TGTGCCAGCAGCCTCGGACATAACTACGAGCAGTACTTC. Filled out from reference TRBV11-2 and TRBJ2-7, the complete variable domain reads EAGVAQSPRYKIIEKRQSVAFWCNPISGHATLYWYQQILGQGPKLLIQFQNNGVVDDSQLPKDRFSAERLKGVDSTLKIQPAKLEDSAVYLCASSLGHNYEQYFGPGTRLTVT.

This clone has just a few counts. The J gene is TRBJ2-5, the V gene TRBV7-8, with 8 bases aligning to TRBD2. V was clipped by 2 bases and J by 5 bases; unmatched bases: 10. This CDR3 is 16 amino acids long. The germline gives CDR1 SGHVS, CDR2 FQNEAQ. The CDR3 DNA is TGTGCCAGCAGCTTACTGTCCGGGAGGGTAGGGGAGACCCAGTACTTC. It yields the protein CASSLLSGRVGETQYF.

This clone was detected only a few times. The chain joins TRBV18 to TRBJ2-7; TRBD2 matches at 10 bases. This CDR3 spans 16 amino acids. V gave up 0 bases and J gave up 0 bases; unmatched junction bases: 2. Germline V gene lookup returns CDR1 KGHSH and CDR2 LQKENI. The chain's CDR3 is CASSPPGLATSYEQYF. CDR3 in DNA: TGTGCCAGCTCACCACCGGGACTAGCGACCTCCTACGAGCAGTACTTC.

This clone showed up just once. The chain couples TRBV19 to TRBJ2-7; 11 bases are a match to TRBD2. CDR3 size: 15 residues. Looked up from germline, CDR1 is LNHDA and CDR2 is SQIVND (reference sequence). Trimming removed 9 bases from V and 2 bases from J; junction bases left unmatched: 9. CDR3 bases: TGTGCCAGCAACTCCGGGACTAGCGGAACCTACGAGCAGTACTTC. Translating it yields CASNSGTSGTYEQYF.

V usage is TRBV7-2 and J usage is TRBJ2-3; TRBD1 agrees at 7 bases. Germline trimming cut 3 bases from V and 1 base from J; bases unmatched to any gene: 4. Germline values: CDR1 SGHTA, CDR2 FQGNSA. The CDR3 runs to 15 residues. The CDR3 coding sequence is TGTGCCAGCAGCTTGGGACAGCTTCGCACAGATACGCAGTATTTT. The encoded protein is CASSLGQLRTDTQYF.